Here is one T cell receptor beta chain with its context. CDR1 and CDR2 (germline): SEHNR, FQNEAQ (reference sequence). CDR3 size: 12 residues. Trimming removed 8 bases from V and 1 base from J, with 9 bases in between. These data are taken from a study of blood T cell repertoires in COVID-19. Study in general: T cells, B-cell-depleted T cells, or PBMCs supplied cDNA or gDNA.

Study processing details: The assay estimated nucleated cells by amplifying reference gene primers. Using immunoSEQ multiplex PCR, the repertoire was profiled, and TCRdb retains in-frame clones only, with some absent. V and J calls and clone size are as listed in that table; D and trimming were resolved from the DNA. The sample yields about 100,000 clones, approximately 84% seen once. This TCR came from a woman in her sixties with acute or convalescent COVID-19. The source material was peripheral blood. V usage is TRBV7-9 and J usage is TRBJ2-7; possible D gene TRBD1, 6 bases. The CDR3 region has the DNA TGTGCCAGCGAACAGGGATCCTACGAGCAGTACTTC. This codes for CASEQGSYEQYF.